The 32 T cell receptor beta chains listed next were all sequenced from one sample in a study of Tregs in tolerant kidney transplant recipients. Recipients received nonmyeloablative bone marrow transplants from related graft donors, with transient mixed chimerism. TCRdb keeps only in-frame clones here, not all; method: immunoSEQ multiplex PCR. Of about 50,000 clones listed, around nine tenths were seen once; the top ten hold around 16%. Sequenced here: CD8+ T cells from blood (PBMCs), sampled 12 months after the transplant. Every receptor here comes from a human patient who received a combined kidney and bone marrow transplant. Some T cells may be graft donor cells.

The chain combines TRBV5-1 with TRBJ1-1, with D hard to call. The CDR3 contains 17 residues. Germline lookup yields CDR1 SGHRS and CDR2 YFSETQ. Trimming took 0 bases from V and 1 from J, leaving 16 bases between them. DNA for the CDR3: TGCGCCAGCAGCTTGGCCGGGGTCCTAAAGGGGAACACTGAAGCTTTCTTT. Residues: CASSLAGVLKGNTEAFF.

V usage is TRBV7-6 and J usage is TRBJ1-1; 7 bases line up with TRBD1. The CDR3 consists of 14 residues. With V trimmed by 5 bases and J by 1 base, 4 bases remained unmatched. Germline values: CDR1 SGHVS, CDR2 FNYEAQ. The CDR3 nucleotides are TGTGCCAGCAGCGTGGGACAGTGGAACACTGAAGCTTTCTTT. Encoded protein: CASSVGQWNTEAFF.

The V and J genes are TRBV5-6 and TRBJ2-7; no reliable D call. V lost 3 bases and J 2 bases, leaving 9 bases between the germline ends. The V gene's germline CDR1 is SGHDT and CDR2 YYEEEE. This CDR3 contains 13 residues. The CDR3 region has the DNA TGTGCCAGCAGCTCGACTCCTACCTACGAGCAGTACTTC. As protein: CASSSTPTYEQYF.

The V and J genes are TRBV9 and TRBJ1-1, with a tentative D call TRBD1 (5 bases). V was pared by 5 bases and J by 2 bases, with 16 bases between. CDR1 is SGDLS, CDR2 YYNGEE, per germline. This CDR3 region has 15 residues. CDR3 loop: CASRNRNNANTEAFF. The CDR3 region has the DNA TGTGCCAGCAGGAACAGGAACAACGCAAACACTGAAGCTTTCTTT.

The chain uses TRBV6-6 and TRBJ2-7; D may be TRBD2 (5 bases). Germline CDR1 is MNHNY and CDR2 is SVGAGI (reference sequence). This CDR3 has 12 residues. V was pared by 7 bases and J by 6 bases, with 13 bases between. CDR3 protein: CASKLGASEQYF. For the CDR3, the DNA is TGTGCCAGCAAGTTGGGAGCTTCCGAGCAGTACTTC.

The sample holds a few counts of this clone. V gene TRBV6-1 combines with J gene TRBJ2-7; weak D call: TRBD2 (6 bases). This CDR3 has 15 amino acids. The germline V gene has CDR1 MNHNS and CDR2 SASEGT. V was clipped by 0 bases and J by 4 bases, with 13 bases between them. The CDR3, as DNA: TGTGCCAGCAGTGAAGCGGGAGGAATATATTACGAGCAGTACTTC. It translates to CASSEAGGIYYEQYF.

This clone was counted once. V gene TRBV6-5 combines with J gene TRBJ2-5; D unresolved. The CDR3 length is 11 residues. V lost 8 bases and J lost 2, with 6 bases in between. In germline, CDR1 is MNHEY, CDR2 SVGAGI. CDR3 region: CASELQETQYF. The CDR3 bases are TGTGCCAGCGAGTTACAAGAGACCCAGTACTTC.

This clone was counted a single time. V gene TRBV29-1 combines with J gene TRBJ2-2; D not resolved. V was shortened by 4 bases and J by 8 bases, with 11 bases between the two germline ends. CDR3 size: 12 residues. Germline CDR1 and CDR2: SQVTM and ANQGSEA. CDR3 sequence (DNA): TGCAGCGTTGTTAGTCCTCGGGGGGAGCTGTTTTTT. Amino acid sequence: CSVVSPRGELFF.

In its sample, this clone was seen once. The chain is built from TRBV14 and TRBJ1-2; D possibly corresponds to TRBD1 (6 bases). V lost 3 bases to trimming and J lost 5 bases, with 10 bases between them. This CDR3 comprises 13 residues. Germline values: CDR1 SGHDN, CDR2 FVKESK. The CDR3 DNA sequence: TGTGCCAGCAGCCACGGAACAGGGTATGGCTACACCTTC. It translates to CASSHGTGYGYTF.

The chain has TRBV13 and TRBJ1-4, with TRBD1 as a possible D gene (6 bases). CDR1 and CDR2 from the germline V gene are PRHDT and FYEKMQ (reference sequence). V lost 5 bases and J lost 4, with 17 bases in between. The CDR3 length is 16 residues. The CDR3 here is CASSIGRDIGNEKLFF. The CDR3 nucleotides are TGTGCCAGCAGCATCGGGAGGGACATCGGTAATGAAAAACTGTTTTTT.

The rearrangement links TRBV19 to TRBJ1-5; D gene uncertain. This CDR3 has 13 residues. The V and J ends lost 1 base and 7 bases respectively, with 8 bases between them. The germline CDR1 and CDR2 sequences are LNHDA and SQIVND (reference sequence). CDR3 sequence reads: CASSIAEGQPQHF. The CDR3 DNA follows: TGTGCCAGTAGTATAGCCGAGGGCCAGCCCCAGCATTTT.

V gene TRBV5-6 combines with J gene TRBJ2-7, with D possibly matching TRBD1 (6 bases). The ends were cut back, 7 bases at V and 3 bases at J, with 11 bases in the middle. This CDR3 region has 12 residues. Germline V CDR1 and CDR2: SGHDT, YYEEEE. CDR3 protein: CASGRTDYEQYF. CDR3 coding DNA: TGTGCCAGCGGCAGGACAGACTACGAGCAGTACTTC.

This chain joins TRBV7-9 and TRBJ2-7; the D gene is possibly TRBD2 (7 bases). This CDR3 region has 16 residues. Trimming took 5 bases from V and 2 from J, leaving 19 bases between them. Germline CDR1 and CDR2: SEHNR and FQNEAQ (reference sequence). CDR3: CASSLNRGARPYEQYF. In nucleotides, the CDR3 is TGTGCCAGCAGCCTAAACCGGGGGGCCAGACCCTACGAGCAGTACTTC. Based on the CDR3 plus reference TRBV7-9 and TRBJ2-7, the full variable domain is DTGVSQNPRHKITKRGQNVTFRCDPISEHNRLYWYRQTLGQGPEFLTYFQNEAQLEKSRLLSDRFSAERPKGSFSTLEIQRTEQGDSAMYLCASSLNRGARPYEQYFGPGTRLTVT.

The chain couples TRBV10-3 to TRBJ1-1; perhaps TRBD1 as D (6 bases). Trimming cost V 3 bases and J 11 bases, with 19 bases left between them. The CDR3 is 14 residues long. CDR1 ENHRY and CDR2 SYGVKD come from the germline V gene. CDR3 DNA: TGTGCCATCAGTGACTCTCAGGGAGGGGGTTCGGCTTTCTTT. Translation: CAISDSQGGGSAFF.

The chain uses TRBV2 and TRBJ2-7; TRBD2 is a possible D gene (6 bases). V was shortened by 7 bases and J by 5 bases, with 15 bases between the two germline ends. From germline, CDR1 is SNHLY and CDR2 FYNNEI. This CDR3 has 13 residues. CDR3 nucleotides: TGTGCCAGCATTGCGGGGAGGTTAAACGAGCAGTACTTC. It translates to CASIAGRLNEQYF.

This chain connects TRBV5-1 to TRBJ2-1; 13 positions agree with TRBD2. This CDR3 has 16 amino acids. Trimming took 4 bases from V and 4 from J; bases not matched to a gene: 5. The V gene's germline CDR1 is SGHRS and CDR2 YFSETQ. CDR3 bases: TGCGCCAGCAGCCTATGGACTAGCGGGAGTTACAATGAGCAGTTCTTC. Translation gives CASSLWTSGSYNEQFF.

The chain is built from TRBV29-1 and TRBJ1-4; 9 nucleotides align to TRBD1. From germline, CDR1 is SQVTM and CDR2 ANQGSEA. This CDR3 comprises 14 residues. Unmatched junction bases numbered 3, after V lost 4 bases and J lost 3 bases. CDR3 sequence reads: CSVATGGPNEKLFF. The CDR3 coding sequence is TGCAGCGTTGCTACAGGGGGCCCTAATGAAAAACTGTTTTTT.

This chain joins TRBV6-5 and TRBJ1-1, with D possibly matching TRBD1 (5 bases). CDR3 size: 14 residues. Germline CDR1 MNHEY, CDR2 SVGAGI. The V gene lost 6 bases and the J gene lost 3 bases, with 14 bases spanning the gap. The CDR3 is CASRTVQVDTEAFF. CDR3 bases: TGTGCCAGCAGAACTGTACAGGTGGACACTGAAGCTTTCTTT.

This chain uses TRBV9 with TRBJ2-4, with 7 bases fitting TRBD2. CDR1 SGDLS and CDR2 YYNGEE come from the germline V gene. The CDR3 is made up of 15 amino acids. Germline trimming cut 0 bases from V and 0 bases from J; bases unmatched to any gene: 0. The CDR3 spells CASSVGGGAKNIQYF. The CDR3 DNA is TGTGCCAGCAGCGTAGGGGGGGGAGCCAAAAACATTCAGTACTTC.

Remarks on this clone: An end of the junction does not agree with germline; a read error may underlie this. Other DNA variants within this sample encode the same CDR3. The gene calls are TRBV7-6 and TRBJ1-6, with TRBD1 matching over 10 bases. The CDR3 length is 15 residues. Germline CDR1 and CDR2: SGHVS and FNYEAQ. CDR3 DNA: TGTGCCAGCAGCGCCGGGACAGGGGTTAATTCCCCCCTCCACTTT. Protein sequence: CASSAGTGVNSPLHF.

The chain employs TRBV7-3 and TRBJ2-5, with D maybe TRBD2 (7 bases). Germline assignment: CDR1 SGHTA and CDR2 FQGTGA. The CDR3 has 14 residues. V shed 5 bases and J shed 4 bases, with 14 bases lying between them. CDR3 amino acids: CASSQGGAGETQYF. The CDR3, as DNA: TGTGCCAGCAGCCAAGGGGGGGCCGGAGAGACCCAGTACTTC.

The V and J genes are TRBV27 and TRBJ2-7, with 7 bases that match TRBD1. The V and J ends lost 0 bases and 2 bases, in that order; junction bases with no gene match: 4. Germline lookup yields CDR1 MNHEY and CDR2 SMNVEV (reference sequence). The CDR3 loop spans 15 amino acids. CDR3 loop: CASSLSRGLAYEQYF. The CDR3, as DNA: TGTGCCAGCAGTTTATCGAGGGGGCTTGCCTACGAGCAGTACTTC.

DNA for the CDR3: TGCGCCAGCAGCCAGGGACAGGGGAGGAACACTGAAGCTTTCTTT. Its translation is CASSQGQGRNTEAFF. V and J are TRBV4-3 and TRBJ1-1; 10 positions agree with TRBD1. The germline V gene has CDR1 LGHNA and CDR2 YSLEER. CDR3 length: 15 residues. Trimming cost V 3 bases and J 1 base; bases outside gene matches: 2.

This chain links TRBV19 with TRBJ1-5; 10 nucleotides align to TRBD1. V lost 1 base and J lost 1; bases outside the gene matches: 1. Germline values: CDR1 LNHDA, CDR2 SQIVND (reference sequence). CDR3 length: 16 amino acids. CDR3 sequence: CASSIGQGASNQPQHF. The CDR3 DNA reads TGTGCCAGTAGTATAGGACAGGGGGCAAGCAATCAGCCCCAGCATTTT. Combining the CDR3 with reference TRBV19 and TRBJ1-5 gives the whole variable domain DGGITQSPKYLFRKEGQNVTLSCEQNLNHDAMYWYRQDPGQGLRLIYYSQIVNDFQKGDIAEGYSVSREKKESFPLTVTSAQKNPTAFYLCASSIGQGASNQPQHFGDGTRLSIL.

The rearrangement joins TRBV4-2 to TRBJ2-7; TRBD2 matches at 10 bases. V was clipped by 4 bases and J by 5 bases; unmatched bases: 11. Per germline, CDR1 LGHNA and CDR2 YNFKEQ. This CDR3 is 16 amino acids long. The CDR3 region has the DNA TGTGCCAGCAGCCCGACAACCGGGACTAGCGCCCACGAGCAGTACTTC. It is translated as CASSPTTGTSAHEQYF.

The chain employs TRBV7-9 and TRBJ1-2; maybe TRBD1 (6 bases). V was pared by 1 base and J by 8 bases, with 14 bases between. The CDR3 contains 14 residues. From germline, CDR1 is SEHNR and CDR2 FQNEAQ (reference sequence). The CDR3 DNA reads TGTGCCAGCAGCTTAGTTGAGGCAGGGGTAGGCTACACCTTC. The encoded protein is CASSLVEAGVGYTF.

This chain connects TRBV6-1 to TRBJ2-7; no definite D call. This CDR3 spans 11 amino acids. V lost 5 bases and J 3 bases, leaving 5 bases between the germline ends. The germline CDR1 and CDR2 sequences are MNHNS and SASEGT. As DNA, the CDR3 is TGTGCCAGCAGTTCAGACTACGAGCAGTACTTC. Translation: CASSSDYEQYF.

The genes are TRBV4-1 and TRBJ2-2; D ambiguous. The CDR3 has 14 amino acids. Trimming pared 7 bases from V and 8 bases from J, leaving 17 bases between. Germline CDR1 reads MGHRA; CDR2 reads YSYEKL. CDR3 protein: CASNVGSSGGELFF. In DNA form, the CDR3 reads TGCGCCAGCAATGTTGGGTCCTCCGGGGGGGAGCTGTTTTTT.

This clone occurred once. The chain carries TRBV21-1 and TRBJ2-7; the DNA was not used to check the table's D call, TRBD1. TRBV21-1 represents a pseudogene. This CDR3 contains 14 residues. CDR3 DNA sequence: TGTGCCAGCCGAAGGGGACAGCGACCCTACGAGCAGTACTTC. Translated: CASRRGQRPYEQYF.

This clone was observed a handful of times. The chain is built from TRBV6-4 and TRBJ2-2; TRBD2 matches at 8 bases. This CDR3 is 14 amino acids long. Germline trimming cut 4 bases from V and 7 bases from J; bases unmatched to any gene: 5. Germline CDR1 reads MRHNA; CDR2 reads SNTAGT. The CDR3 loop is CASSATSEGGELFF. The DNA of the CDR3 is TGTGCCAGCAGTGCGACTAGCGAGGGCGGGGAGCTGTTTTTT.

The V gene is TRBV7-3, the J gene TRBJ2-1; D is ambiguous. The CDR3 runs to 12 residues. Trimming cost V 0 bases and J 6 bases, with 3 bases left between them. Germline CDR1 is SGHTA and CDR2 is FQGTGA. The CDR3 DNA follows: TGTGCCAGCAGCTTAACGGCCAATGAGCAGTTCTTC. It yields the protein CASSLTANEQFF. Using reference TRBV7-3 and TRBJ2-1 for the parts outside the CDR3, the full variable domain is GAGVSQTPSNKVTEKGKYVELRCDPISGHTALYWYRQSLGQGPEFLIYFQGTGAADDSGLPNDRFFAVRPEGSVSTLKIQRTERGDSAVYLCASSLTANEQFFGPGTRLTVL.

This chain uses TRBV6-5 with TRBJ1-1; D perhaps matches TRBD1 (6 bases). Germline values: CDR1 MNHEY, CDR2 SVGAGI. The V end lost 2 bases, the J end lost 3 bases, and 10 bases lay between the germline ends. The CDR3 has 14 residues. The CDR3 loop is CASSYQGRDTEAFF. CDR3 DNA: TGTGCCAGCAGTTACCAGGGGAGAGACACTGAAGCTTTCTTT.